The source of this TCR beta chain is a study of T cell repertoires in cytomegalovirus infection. About the study: Evidence of both CMV infection and a matching HLA type came from public TCR beta signatures. General study results and limits: Based on cumulative public TCR beta family frequency, carriers of CMV plus the relevant HLA were identified. The ex vivo response was dominated by HLA-C-restricted CMV-specific TCR beta clonotypes.

The CDR3 runs to 15 residues. Germline V CDR1 and CDR2: SEHNR, FQNEAQ (reference sequence). Trimming pared 7 bases from V and 1 base from J, leaving 16 bases between. TCRdb re-analysed the reads in MiXCR, keeping a single row per CDR3 protein. The data show roughly 230,000 distinct CDR3 sequences, with approximately 13% seen just once and 1.6% held by the top ten. This clonotype has just a few counts. Its antigen is as yet unknown. Sequencing was carried out using PBMCs. The sequence came from a human donor in good health (CMV status not recorded). Some clones in this sample may be carry-over from other donors' samples. This sequence joins TRBV7-9 and TRBJ2-5; D is perhaps TRBD1 (5 bases). CDR3 nucleotides: TGTGCCAGCACCGATCAAACAGGTTTCCAAGAGACCCAGTACTTC. This codes for CASTDQTGFQETQYF. Variable domain in full (rest from reference TRBV7-9 and TRBJ2-5): DTGVSQNPRHKITKRGQNVTFRCDPISEHNRLYWYRQTLGQGPEFLTYFQNEAQLEKSRLLSDRFSAERPKGSFSTLEIQRTEQGDSAMYLCASTDQTGFQETQYFGPGTRLLVL.